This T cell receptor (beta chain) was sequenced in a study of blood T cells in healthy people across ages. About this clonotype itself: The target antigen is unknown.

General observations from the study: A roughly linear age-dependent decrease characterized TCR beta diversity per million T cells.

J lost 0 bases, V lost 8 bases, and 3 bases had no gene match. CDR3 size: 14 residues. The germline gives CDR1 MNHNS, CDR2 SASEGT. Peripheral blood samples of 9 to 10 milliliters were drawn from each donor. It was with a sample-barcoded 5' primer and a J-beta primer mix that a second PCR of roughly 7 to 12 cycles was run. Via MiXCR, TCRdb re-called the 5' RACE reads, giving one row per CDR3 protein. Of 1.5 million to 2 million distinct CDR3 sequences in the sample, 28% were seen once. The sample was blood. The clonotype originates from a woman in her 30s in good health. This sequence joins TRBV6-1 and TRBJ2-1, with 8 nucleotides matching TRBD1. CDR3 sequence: CASETGGSYNEQFF. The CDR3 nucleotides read TGTGCCAGCGAAACAGGGGGCTCCTACAATGAGCAGTTCTTC.